Below are 14 T cell receptor beta chains sequenced from a single sample in a study of T cell responses to AZD1222 COVID-19 vaccine. Measured with immunoSEQ multiplex PCR; TCRdb has only the in-frame clones, and not every one. Among approximately 140,000 clones listed, 92% were seen once. This specimen was peripheral blood, taken 28 days after the second AZD1222 dose. Receptors originate from an adult who received the AZD1222 COVID-19 vaccine.

This chain links TRBV11-3 with TRBJ2-3; TRBD2 matches 10 bases. CDR1 and CDR2 (germline): SGHNT, YENEEA. The CDR3 is 16 amino acids. V gave up 4 bases and J gave up 8 bases; unmatched junction bases: 12. DNA for the CDR3: TGTGCCAGCAGCTGGCTAGCGGGAGTAGTGGGGGCTACGCAGTATTTT. Its translation is CASSWLAGVVGATQYF.

Only one count was recorded for this clone. This chain links TRBV27 with TRBJ1-1; D unresolved. The length of the CDR3 is 15 residues. The V end was cut by 2 bases, the J end by 1 base, with 11 bases between. Germline assignment: CDR1 MNHEY and CDR2 SMNVEV (reference sequence). The CDR3, as DNA: TGTGCCAGCAGTTTAAGGAGCACATCGAACACTGAAGCTTTCTTT. It encodes CASSLRSTSNTEAFF.

The V call is TRBV5-1, the J call TRBJ2-5; D tentatively fits TRBD1 or TRBD2 (5 bases each). V shed 5 bases and J shed 2 bases, with 13 bases lying between them. Germline-derived CDR1 and CDR2 are SGHRS and YFSETQ. The CDR3 contains 14 residues. The CDR3 nucleotides read TGCGCCAGCAGTGAGGGGCCTTCGCAAGAGACCCAGTACTTC. This encodes CASSEGPSQETQYF. Full variable domain (rest looked up from reference TRBV5-1 and TRBJ2-5): KAGVTQTPRYLIKTRGQQVTLSCSPISGHRSVSWYQQTPGQGLQFLFEYFSETQRNKGNFPGRFSGRQFSNSRSEMNVSTLELGDSALYLCASSEGPSQETQYFGPGTRLLVL.

V gene TRBV3-1 (or the pseudogene TRBV3-2) combines with J gene TRBJ2-4; D is perhaps TRBD1 (6 bases). In germline, CDR1 is LGHDT, CDR2 YNNKEL (reference sequence). Trimming cost V 7 bases and J 7 bases, with 14 bases left between them. The CDR3 totals 13 residues. DNA of the CDR3: TGTGCCAGCAATAACTATCAGGGGAACATTCAGTACTTC. Translated: CASNNYQGNIQYF.

The J gene is TRBJ1-4, the V gene TRBV5-1, with no clear D. Trimming cost V 0 bases and J 8 bases, with 11 bases left between them. Germline V gives CDR1 SGHRS, CDR2 YFSETQ. The CDR3 consists of 14 residues. As DNA, the CDR3 is TGCGCCAGCAGCTTGGGTCCTACGGAGGAAAAACTGTTTTTT. Its translation is CASSLGPTEEKLFF.

This CDR3 reads CASSHTQGDSPLHF. DNA for the CDR3: TGTGCCAGCAGCCACACTCAGGGAGATTCACCCCTCCACTTT. V usage is TRBV6-5 and J usage is TRBJ1-6; perhaps TRBD1 as D (5 bases). CDR3 size: 14 residues. Trimming removed 6 bases from V and 8 bases from J, with 14 bases in between. CDR1 is MNHEY, CDR2 SVGAGI, per germline.

The chain recombines TRBV2 with TRBJ2-2; D gene ambiguous. V shed 8 bases and J shed 0 bases, with 10 bases lying between them. The CDR3 sequence is 14 residues long. Germline V gene sequence: CDR1 SNHLY, CDR2 FYNNEI. The CDR3 sequence: CASLQLSNTGELFF. The CDR3 region has the DNA TGTGCCAGCTTGCAACTATCGAACACCGGGGAGCTGTTTTTT.

The CDR3 here is CASTLKQVGNQPQHF. In DNA form, the CDR3 reads TGTGCCAGCACCCTAAAACAGGTAGGCAATCAGCCCCAGCATTTT. The gene calls are TRBV21-1 and TRBJ1-5; TRBD1 is the table's D call, not checked against the DNA. TRBV21-1 is a pseudogene segment. CDR3 length: 15 amino acids.

The chain joins TRBV5-4 to TRBJ2-1; D uncertain. The CDR3 sequence is 14 residues long. CDR1 and CDR2 from the germline V gene are SGHNT and YYREEE (reference sequence). The ends were cut back, 1 base at V and 4 bases at J, with 9 bases in the middle. CDR3 sequence (DNA): TGTGCCAGCAGCTTGCCCGGCCTTTACAATGAGCAGTTCTTC. This gives the protein CASSLPGLYNEQFF.

This chain uses TRBV5-1 with TRBJ2-1; 11 nucleotides match TRBD2. Germline lookup yields CDR1 SGHRS and CDR2 YFSETQ. V shed 4 bases, J shed 6 bases, and the junction held 9 bases outside the gene matches. This CDR3 contains 16 residues. CDR3 sequence (DNA): TGCGCCAGCAGCACCCCTCTAGCGGGGGGTCCCAATGAGCAGTTCTTC. Its protein product is CASSTPLAGGPNEQFF.

The V gene is TRBV30, the J gene TRBJ2-1; 7 nucleotides match TRBD2. Germline CDR1 is GTSNPN and CDR2 is SVGIG (reference sequence). V shed 3 bases, J shed 4 bases, and the junction held 3 bases outside the gene matches. The CDR3 length is 13 residues. The CDR3 coding sequence is TGTGCCTGGAGGTCTAGCGGTTACAATGAGCAGTTCTTC. Translation: CAWRSSGYNEQFF.

This clone was observed a few times. The chain is built from TRBV7-3 and TRBJ2-1; D may be TRBD2 (6 bases). Germline V gene sequence: CDR1 SGHTA, CDR2 FQGTGA. Trimming left V 5 bases short and J 10 bases short, with 15 bases between. The CDR3 loop spans 13 amino acids. CDR3 sequence (DNA): TGTGCCAGCAGCCCGGGACTGCGCAACGAGCAGTTCTTC. Residues: CASSPGLRNEQFF. The variable domain in full, completed from reference TRBV7-3 and TRBJ2-1, reads GAGVSQTPSNKVTEKGKYVELRCDPISGHTALYWYRQSLGQGPEFLIYFQGTGAADDSGLPNDRFFAVRPEGSVSTLKIQRTERGDSAVYLCASSPGLRNEQFFGPGTRLTVL.

This chain uses TRBV11-2 with TRBJ1-1; a weak D match, TRBD1 (5 bases). CDR3 length equals 15 residues. The germline V gene has CDR1 SGHAT and CDR2 FQNNGV. The V and J ends lost 5 bases and 4 bases respectively, with 17 bases between them. Written as DNA, the CDR3 is TGTGCCAGCAGCCATCTCCAGGGAAAACCCACTGAAGCTTTCTTT. Its protein is CASSHLQGKPTEAFF.

This rearrangement joins TRBV7-8 to TRBJ2-1; D is ambiguous. Germline V gene sequence: CDR1 SGHVS, CDR2 FQNEAQ. V was cut by 5 bases and J by 5 bases, with 10 bases left in between. This CDR3 is 13 amino acids long. DNA for the CDR3: TGTGCCAGCAGCCAAGGGCAGAACAATGAGCAGTTCTTC. Translating gives CASSQGQNNEQFF.